The 29 T cell receptor beta chains reported below all come from one sample, sequenced in a study of patients and donors after allogeneic stem cell transplantation. TCRdb reprocessed the RT-PCR reads via MiXCR and lists one record per CDR3 protein. Of roughly 190,000 distinct CDR3 sequences listed, around two fifths were seen once; the top ten hold 25% to 35%. The specimen sequenced was blood, either unsorted or a sorted T cell fraction (not recorded which). The receptors originated from a human donor who was either an allogeneic HSCT recipient or a stem cell or donor lymphocyte infusion donor (not recorded which). It is not recorded whose cells these are; they may come from a transplant donor.

This clonotype was counted between two and nine times. The CDR3 spells CASSQDGRRNEKLFF. In nucleotides, the CDR3 is TGTGCCAGCAGCCAGGACGGCCGCCGCAATGAAAAACTGTTTTTT. The J gene is TRBJ1-4, the V gene TRBV12-3 or TRBV12-4; D not certain. The length of the CDR3 is 15 residues. The germline V and J ends were trimmed by 6 bases and 5 bases, with 16 bases remaining between them.

This clonotype has more than one count but fewer than ten. The chain links TRBV4-3 to TRBJ1-1, with D maybe TRBD1 (5 bases). The V gene's germline CDR1 is LGHNA and CDR2 YSLEER. The V and J ends lost 3 bases and 4 bases respectively, with 18 bases between them. CDR3 size: 16 residues. In nucleotides, the CDR3 is TGCGCCAGCAGCCAGGAAAGTGGGGCTTCGACCACTGAAGCTTTCTTT. Translating gives CASSQESGASTTEAFF.

This chain uses TRBV9 with TRBJ1-2; 9 nucleotides line up with TRBD1. The CDR3 runs 17 residues. The J segment lost 4 bases and the V segment lost 3 bases, leaving 13 bases of the junction unmatched. Germline V gives CDR1 SGDLS, CDR2 YYNGEE. The CDR3: CASSAAAGDREAYGYTF. Here the CDR3 DNA reads TGTGCCAGCAGCGCTGCGGCCGGGGACAGGGAGGCCTATGGCTACACCTTC.

To note about this clonotype: An end of the junction differs from the germline gene, which may be a read error. V usage is TRBV5-1 and J usage is TRBJ2-1; 9 bases align to TRBD2. The germline V gene has CDR1 SGHRS and CDR2 YFSETQ. The CDR3 extends over 15 amino acids. This CDR3 is CASSPGLASYNEQFF. The CDR3 DNA is TGTGCCAGCAGCCCCGGACTAGCGTCTTACAATGAGCAGTTCTTC. Together with reference TRBV5-1 and TRBJ2-1, the CDR3 gives the full variable domain: KAGVTQTPRYLIKTRGQQVTLSCSPISGHRSVSWYQQTPGQGLQFLFEYFSETQRNKGNFPGRFSGRQFSNSRSEMNVSTLELGDSALYLCASSPGLASYNEQFFGPGTRLTVL.

This clonotype was seen a few times. Here the CDR3 DNA reads TGTGCCTGCCCCCTGGCTAATGAAAAACTGTTTTTT. Its translation: CACPLANEKLFF. This chain uses TRBV30 with TRBJ1-4; D is unresolved. The CDR3 totals 12 residues. V lost 6 bases to trimming and J lost 3 bases, with 8 bases between them. Germline CDR1 is GTSNPN and CDR2 is SVGIG (reference sequence). Looking up the rest from reference TRBV30 and TRBJ1-4 gives the full variable domain: SQTIHQWPATLVQPVGSPLSLECTVEGTSNPNLYWYRQAAGRGLQLLFYSVGIGQISSEVPQNLSASRPQDRQFILSSKKLLLSDSGFYLCACPLANEKLFFGSGTQLSVL.

V usage is TRBV19 and J usage is TRBJ2-1, with a possible D match to TRBD2 (6 bases). The CDR3 contains 18 residues. The germline gives CDR1 LNHDA, CDR2 SQIVND (reference sequence). Trimming left V 7 bases short and J 0 bases short, with 22 bases between. The CDR3 reads CASTPGLWKPSSYNEQFF. Here the CDR3 DNA reads TGTGCCAGTACCCCGGGACTCTGGAAACCGAGCTCCTACAATGAGCAGTTCTTC.

The V call is TRBV21-1, the J call TRBJ2-2. TRBV21-1 is described as a pseudogene. This CDR3 region has 9 residues. CDR3 coding DNA: TGTGCCAGTGGGCGGGAGCTGTTTTTT. Amino acid sequence: CASGRELFF.

This clonotype turned up a few times. V gene TRBV28 combines with J gene TRBJ1-1, with TRBD1 identical over 8 bases. Germline assignment: CDR1 MDHEN and CDR2 SYDVKM. CDR3 size: 15 residues. V was pared by 7 bases and J by 5 bases, with 12 bases of the junction left unmatched. The CDR3 here is CASKSNRGSGTEAFF. The CDR3 DNA reads TGTGCCAGCAAGTCGAACAGGGGGTCAGGTACTGAAGCTTTCTTT.

The J gene is TRBJ1-1, the V gene TRBV12-3 or TRBV12-4; 7 bases align to TRBD1. The CDR3 has 12 residues. V lost 5 bases and J lost 11; bases outside the gene matches: 8. This chain's CDR3 is CASSLGGAGAFF. CDR3 bases: TGTGCCAGCAGTCTAGGGGGCGCAGGGGCTTTCTTT.

V is TRBV10-2 and J is TRBJ2-1; 8 bases map to TRBD2. This CDR3 has 15 residues. Losses at the gene ends were 7 bases for V and 0 bases for J; bases not matched to a gene: 5. Germline loops: CDR1 WSHSY, CDR2 SAAADI. CDR3 nucleotide sequence: TGCGCCAGCAAGAAGCGGGGGCTCTCCTACAATGAGCAGTTCTTC. As protein: CASKKRGLSYNEQFF.

This clonotype showed up just a few times. V gene TRBV27 combines with J gene TRBJ1-2; D is undetermined. This CDR3 has 14 amino acids. Germline V lookup: CDR1 MNHEY, CDR2 SMNVEV (reference sequence). Trimming shortened V by 5 bases and J by 3 bases, and 13 bases separated the two germline ends. Here the CDR3 DNA reads TGTGCCAGCAGTAAGGCCACCACTGACTATGGCTACACCTTC. Protein: CASSKATTDYGYTF.

In its sample, this clonotype was seen a few times. J is TRBJ2-1 and V is TRBV5-6; 12 bases agree with TRBD2. Unmatched junction bases numbered 10, after V lost 5 bases and J lost 7 bases. The length of the CDR3 is 16 residues. CDR1 and CDR2 (germline): SGHDT, YYEEEE. The CDR3 sequence: CASRTLAGGFGNEQFF. CDR3 nucleotide sequence: TGTGCCAGCAGAACGCTAGCGGGAGGGTTTGGAAATGAGCAGTTCTTC.

This clonotype has only a few counts. The V call is TRBV12-3 or TRBV12-4, the J call TRBJ1-3; D unclear. V gave up 3 bases and J gave up 6 bases, with 6 bases separating them. The CDR3 runs to 12 residues. CDR3 protein: CASSFPENTIYF. The CDR3 DNA reads TGTGCCAGCAGTTTCCCCGAAAACACCATATATTTT.

The chain is built from TRBV5-1 and TRBJ2-7; no reliable D call. The CDR3 length is 11 residues. The V and J ends lost 8 bases and 3 bases respectively, with 9 bases between them. The germline gives CDR1 SGHRS, CDR2 YFSETQ. The CDR3 reads CARRKDYEQYF. DNA for the CDR3: TGCGCCAGGAGGAAAGACTACGAGCAGTACTTC.

The rearrangement links TRBV6-5 to TRBJ2-7, with 12 bases lining up with TRBD2. CDR3 length equals 14 residues. Looked up from germline, CDR1 is MNHEY and CDR2 is SVGAGI. V shed 5 bases, J shed 4 bases, and the junction held 3 bases outside the gene matches. CDR3 residues: CASSDGLAGYEQYF. In DNA, the CDR3 is TGTGCCAGCAGTGACGGACTAGCGGGGTACGAGCAGTACTTC.

The rearrangement joins TRBV2 to TRBJ2-1, with D tentatively TRBD1 or TRBD2 (6 bases each). The V gene lost 8 bases and the J gene lost 1 base, with 18 bases spanning the gap. The CDR3 has 16 residues. Germline-derived CDR1 and CDR2 are SNHLY and FYNNEI. CDR3 protein: CASPREGGPSYNEQFF. In DNA, the CDR3 is TGTGCCAGCCCCCGAGAGGGGGGCCCGTCCTACAATGAGCAGTTCTTC.

This clonotype has more than one count but fewer than ten. The V call is TRBV6-5, the J call TRBJ1-1, with 11 bases aligning to TRBD1. This CDR3 spans 14 amino acids. Per germline, CDR1 MNHEY and CDR2 SVGAGI. V trimming: 2 bases; J trimming: 6 bases; junction bases outside the gene matches: 2. CDR3 sequence: CASSYAGQGAEAFF. CDR3 coding DNA: TGTGCCAGCAGTTACGCGGGACAGGGGGCTGAAGCTTTCTTT.

The chain links TRBV5-1 to TRBJ2-5; 10 nucleotides match TRBD2. Per germline, CDR1 SGHRS and CDR2 YFSETQ. Trimming took 2 bases from V and 4 from J; bases not matched to a gene: 20. The CDR3 runs 20 residues. DNA of the CDR3: TGCGCCAGCAGCTTCCGCCTCGCAAGCGGGAGGGCCCGTTTAGGAGAGACCCAGTACTTC. Translated, it gives CASSFRLASGRARLGETQYF.

The chain carries TRBV7-9 and TRBJ1-5, with D perhaps TRBD1 (6 bases). The CDR3 is made up of 15 amino acids. V was clipped by 5 bases and J by 3 bases, with 14 bases between them. Germline V gene lookup returns CDR1 SEHNR and CDR2 FQNEAQ (reference sequence). As DNA, the CDR3 is TGTGCCAGCAGCGCCGGGACAACAGACAATCAGCCCCAGCATTTT. Protein product: CASSAGTTDNQPQHF.

The chain links TRBV12-3 or TRBV12-4 to TRBJ1-6, with D possibly being TRBD1 (5 bases). Trimming took 4 bases from V and 6 from J, leaving 10 bases between them. There are 14 residues in the CDR3. DNA for the CDR3: TGTGCCAGCAGTTACTTGCAGGGTAATTCACCCCTCCACTTT. Translated: CASSYLQGNSPLHF.

This clonotype appeared a few times. The chain couples TRBV2 to TRBJ1-1; D not certain. The germline V and J ends were trimmed by 4 bases and 3 bases, with 12 bases remaining between them. This CDR3 region has 14 residues. CDR1 is SNHLY and CDR2 is FYNNEI in the germline V gene. CDR3 nucleotide sequence: TGTGCCAGCAGTGGGGGTACGACGGACACTGAAGCTTTCTTT. This gives the protein CASSGGTTDTEAFF. Combining the CDR3 with reference TRBV2 and TRBJ1-1 gives the whole variable domain EPEVTQTPSHQVTQMGQEVILRCVPISNHLYFYWYRQILGQKVEFLVSFYNNEISEKSEIFDDQFSVERPDGSNFTLKIRSTKLEDSAMYFCASSGGTTDTEAFFGQGTRLTVV.

There are a few counts of this clonotype. The DNA of the CDR3 is TGTGCCTGGAGTGTACTGGCTAACTATGGCTACACCTTC. Amino acid sequence: CAWSVLANYGYTF. This sequence joins TRBV30 and TRBJ1-2; no definite D call. The CDR3 totals 13 residues. Germline V gene lookup returns CDR1 GTSNPN and CDR2 SVGIG (reference sequence). V was pared by 0 bases and J by 0 bases, with 5 bases between.

Written as DNA, the CDR3 is TGTGCCAGCAGTGGAGGGACAGGCAGTGGCTACACCTTC. Translation gives CASSGGTGSGYTF. The chain employs TRBV25-1 and TRBJ1-2; 8 bases line up with TRBD1. The CDR3 covers 13 residues. CDR1 and CDR2 from the germline V gene are MGHDK and SYGVNS. J lost 7 bases, V lost 4 bases, and 5 bases had no gene match.

This clonotype was seen only a few times. The chain couples TRBV7-9 to TRBJ1-1; D is uncertain. The V gene's germline CDR1 is SEHNR and CDR2 FQNEAQ (reference sequence). V shed 2 bases and J shed 3 bases, with 7 bases lying between them. The CDR3 has 13 residues. Here the CDR3 DNA reads TGTGCCAGCAGCTTATCTATTGACACTGAAGCTTTCTTT. It translates to CASSLSIDTEAFF.

This clonotype was counted between two and nine times. This sequence joins TRBV4-3 and TRBJ2-1; 13 bases are a match to TRBD2. V was pared by 1 base and J by 5 bases, with 11 bases of the junction left unmatched. The germline V gene has CDR1 LGHNA and CDR2 YSLEER. This CDR3 has 19 residues. The CDR3 here is CASSQGLAGGLVVHNEQFF. The DNA of the CDR3 is TGCGCCAGCAGCCAAGGACTAGCGGGAGGTCTGGTGGTCCACAATGAGCAGTTCTTC.

The V gene is TRBV15, the J gene TRBJ2-7, with D possibly TRBD1 on 6 matching bases. CDR1 LNHNV and CDR2 YYDKDF come from the germline V gene (reference sequence). The V gene lost 5 bases and the J gene lost 4 bases, with 15 bases spanning the gap. This CDR3 is 14 amino acids long. The DNA for the CDR3 is TGTGCCACCAGCCCCCGTGGGGACAATTACGAGCAGTACTTC. Amino acid sequence: CATSPRGDNYEQYF.

This clonotype was seen more than once but under ten times. V is TRBV3-1 and J is TRBJ2-1; 8 bases agree with TRBD2. Germline CDR1 and CDR2: LGHDT and YNNKEL (reference sequence). J was trimmed by 4 bases and V by 0 bases; bases with no gene match: 14. This CDR3 comprises 19 residues. CDR3 bases: TGTGCCAGCAGCCAAGATATAGGGTCTAGCGGGTACTCATACAATGAGCAGTTCTTC. Residues: CASSQDIGSSGYSYNEQFF.

V is TRBV20-1 and J is TRBJ1-2; 9 bases map to TRBD1. Germline V gene sequence: CDR1 DFQATT, CDR2 SNEGSKA (reference sequence). CDR3 length: 15 residues. V dropped 4 bases and J dropped 3; count of bases not matched to a gene: 9. This CDR3 is CSATGGTGLHYGYTF. The CDR3 bases are TGCAGTGCTACAGGGGGGACAGGGCTACACTATGGCTACACCTTC.

This chain uses TRBV4-3 with TRBJ1-3; 8 bases match TRBD1. Germline V lookup: CDR1 LGHNA, CDR2 YSLEER. This CDR3 comprises 15 residues. With 2 bases clipped from V and 2 bases from J, the junction kept 2 bases outside the gene matches. In DNA, the CDR3 is TGCGCCAGCAGCCAAACACAGGGGGCTGGAAACACCATATATTTT. Translation gives CASSQTQGAGNTIYF.